The rows below give T cell receptor beta chains drawn from one sample of a study of T cells after yellow fever vaccination. TCRdb used MiXCR to reprocess the 5' RACE reads, holding one entry per CDR3 protein. The sample holds about 340,000 distinct CDR3 sequences, 12% seen once. Sequenced material: CD4+ T cells sorted from PBMCs, taken 15 days after the yellow fever booster vaccination. The receptors were sampled from a man between 18 and 29 years old who received the YFV17D yellow fever vaccine. CDR3s include the opening cysteine and the closing phenylalanine or tryptophan. The D gene is left open where the match is weak. Expanded clones get a size class; other rows say once, few or many, or leave the size out.

CDR3 DNA: TGCAGTGCTGGACGAGGAGATACGCAGTATTTT
CDR3 protein: CSAGRGDTQYF
D gene: NA
J gene: TRBJ2-3
clone size: NA
V gene: TRBV20-1

CDR3 DNA: TGTGCCAGCAGCTTACGTCAGGGTACGTCGGAAGCTTTCTTT
CDR3 protein: CASSLRQGTSEAFF
D gene: NA
J gene: TRBJ1-1
clone size: few
V gene: TRBV7-8

CDR3 DNA: TGCAGTGCTGCCCGGGACAGGTGGGCGGCTGAGCAGTTCTTC
CDR3 protein: CSAARDRWAAEQFF
D gene: TRBD1
J gene: TRBJ2-1
clone size: few
V gene: TRBV20-1

CDR3 DNA: TGCAGCGTTGGCCCTAGACTAGCGGGGGTCAATGAGCAGTTCTTC
CDR3 protein: CSVGPRLAGVNEQFF
D gene: TRBD2
J gene: TRBJ2-1
clone size: NA
V gene: TRBV29-1

CDR3 DNA: TGTGCCAGCAGCTACGGACCCAATTGGGAAAAACTGTTTTTT
CDR3 protein: CASSYGPNWEKLFF
D gene: NA
J gene: TRBJ1-4
clone size: NA
V gene: TRBV7-9

CDR3 DNA: TGTGCCAGCAGCCCTGGGACGGTTTTTGAAGCTTTCTTT
CDR3 protein: CASSPGTVFEAFF
D gene: NA
J gene: TRBJ1-1
clone size: few
V gene: TRBV7-9

CDR3 DNA: TGTGCCAGCAGTTTTACGGGGACAGCTCCCGGGGAGCTGTTTTTT
CDR3 protein: CASSFTGTAPGELFF
D gene: TRBD1
J gene: TRBJ2-2
clone size: NA
V gene: TRBV12-3/TRBV12-4

CDR3 DNA: TGCAGCGTTGTCCCAGACCCCGAAGGAGCTTTCTTT
CDR3 protein: CSVVPDPEGAFF
D gene: NA
J gene: TRBJ1-1
clone size: NA
V gene: TRBV29-1

CDR3 DNA: TGTGCCACCACCGGGACAGAGGGCACTGAAGCTTTCTTT
CDR3 protein: CATTGTEGTEAFF
D gene: TRBD1
J gene: TRBJ1-1
clone size: few
V gene: TRBV10-3

CDR3 DNA: TGTGCCAGCAGCTTACTAGCGGGGATCCAAGAGACCCAGTACTTC
CDR3 protein: CASSLLAGIQETQYF
D gene: TRBD2
J gene: TRBJ2-5
clone size: few
V gene: TRBV11-2

CDR3 DNA: TGTGCCAGCAGCTTAGACCCAACAGGGGGTGGGCAGTACTTC
CDR3 protein: CASSLDPTGGGQYF
D gene: TRBD1
J gene: TRBJ2-7
clone size: many
V gene: TRBV11-2

CDR3 DNA: TGTGCCAGCAGCCAAGATTGGAGGAATGAAAAACTGTTTTTT
CDR3 protein: CASSQDWRNEKLFF
D gene: NA
J gene: TRBJ1-4
clone size: NA
V gene: TRBV4-2

CDR3 DNA: TGTGCCAGCAGCTTAGATAGTTTCGATAACGGGGAGCTGTTTTTT
CDR3 protein: CASSLDSFDNGELFF
D gene: NA
J gene: TRBJ2-2
clone size: many
V gene: TRBV11-3

CDR3 DNA: TGTGCCAGAGAGGCCGGCTATGGCTACACCTTC
CDR3 protein: CAREAGYGYTF
D gene: NA
J gene: TRBJ1-2
clone size: NA
V gene: TRBV2

CDR3 DNA: TGTGCCAGCAGTTACTGGACTAGCGGGGACACCGGGGAGCTGTTTTTT
CDR3 protein: CASSYWTSGDTGELFF
D gene: TRBD2
J gene: TRBJ2-2
clone size: few
V gene: TRBV6-5

CDR3 DNA: TGCGCCAGCAGCCAAGATTCAGGCAGTGCGGAAGAGACCCAGTACTTC
CDR3 protein: CASSQDSGSAEETQYF
D gene: NA
J gene: TRBJ2-5
clone size: few
V gene: TRBV4-1

CDR3 DNA: TGCAGTGCTAGTCGTCAGGACCTTAGCAATCAGCCCCAGCATTTT
CDR3 protein: CSASRQDLSNQPQHF
D gene: NA
J gene: TRBJ1-5
clone size: NA
V gene: TRBV20-1

CDR3 DNA: TGCGCCAGCAGCTTGTCAGGCGACACAGATACGCAGTATTTT
CDR3 protein: CASSLSGDTDTQYF
D gene: NA
J gene: TRBJ2-3
clone size: many
V gene: TRBV5-1

CDR3 DNA: TGTGCCAGCAGGAGAGAACATAGCAATCAGCCCCAGCATTTT
CDR3 protein: CASRREHSNQPQHF
D gene: NA
J gene: TRBJ1-5
clone size: NA
V gene: TRBV6-4

CDR3 DNA: TGTGCCATCAGTGAGTCAAGAACAGGGGGGCAGCCCCAGCATTTT
CDR3 protein: CAISESRTGGQPQHF
D gene: TRBD1
J gene: TRBJ1-5
clone size: NA
V gene: TRBV10-3

CDR3 DNA: TGTGCCAGCAGTTACTCCGCGGGGACAGGGAGTATGGCTAATGAAAAACTGTTTTTT
CDR3 protein: CASSYSAGTGSMANEKLFF
D gene: TRBD1
J gene: TRBJ1-4
clone size: NA
V gene: TRBV6-6

CDR3 DNA: TGTGCCAGCAGTGATCAGGTAGCAACTGAAGCTTTCTTT
CDR3 protein: CASSDQVATEAFF
D gene: NA
J gene: TRBJ1-1
clone size: many
V gene: TRBV6-6

CDR3 DNA: TGTGCCAGCAGCTTAATTCGAAATACGCAGTATTTT
CDR3 protein: CASSLIRNTQYF
D gene: NA
J gene: TRBJ2-3
clone size: few
V gene: TRBV7-2

CDR3 DNA: TGTGCCAGCTCACGGGATGCAGGGACAGGGCCCTATGAAGCTTTCTTT
CDR3 protein: CASSRDAGTGPYEAFF
D gene: TRBD1
J gene: TRBJ1-1
clone size: NA
V gene: TRBV18

CDR3 DNA: TGTGCCAGCAGCCCCGTCATGGGGCCCCACGGGGAGCTGTTTTTT
CDR3 protein: CASSPVMGPHGELFF
D gene: NA
J gene: TRBJ2-2
clone size: NA
V gene: TRBV9

CDR3 DNA: TGTGCCACCAGCCCTAGCGGGGGGCGGTACAATGAGCAGTTCTTC
CDR3 protein: CATSPSGGRYNEQFF
D gene: TRBD2
J gene: TRBJ2-1
clone size: NA
V gene: TRBV24-1

CDR3 DNA: TGCGCCAGCAGCCCTAGGGACAGGCAAATTAGCAATCAGCCCCAGCATTTT
CDR3 protein: CASSPRDRQISNQPQHF
D gene: TRBD1
J gene: TRBJ1-5
clone size: NA
V gene: TRBV4-1

CDR3 DNA: TGTGCCAGCTCACCAGGTCCACACCGGGGGGGGTCTTACGAGCAGTACTTC
CDR3 protein: CASSPGPHRGGSYEQYF
D gene: TRBD2
J gene: TRBJ2-7
clone size: NA
V gene: TRBV18

CDR3 DNA: TGTGCCAGCTCCACCGGGGCAGGCCGGACCCAGTACTTC
CDR3 protein: CASSTGAGRTQYF
D gene: NA
J gene: TRBJ2-5
clone size: few
V gene: TRBV6-5

CDR3 DNA: TGTGCCACCAGTGATGGCAGGAATGGGGCCAACGTCCTGACTTTC
CDR3 protein: CATSDGRNGANVLTF
D gene: NA
J gene: TRBJ2-6
clone size: many
V gene: TRBV24-1

CDR3 DNA: TGTGCCAGCAGTAAATGGACTAGCGGGTTGGATATCCAAGAGACCCAGTACTTC
CDR3 protein: CASSKWTSGLDIQETQYF
D gene: TRBD2
J gene: TRBJ2-5
clone size: NA
V gene: TRBV28

CDR3 DNA: TGTGCCAGCAGCCGGGCCAGGCAGGGCACAGATACGCAGTATTTT
CDR3 protein: CASSRARQGTDTQYF
D gene: NA
J gene: TRBJ2-3
clone size: few
V gene: TRBV3-1

CDR3 DNA: TGCAGCGTTGACCAGCGTGACTACAATGAGCAGTTCTTC
CDR3 protein: CSVDQRDYNEQFF
D gene: NA
J gene: TRBJ2-1
clone size: NA
V gene: TRBV29-1

CDR3 DNA: TGCAGTGCTAGAGTTTTCGGGGCGGGGGGCACAGATACGCAGTATTTT
CDR3 protein: CSARVFGAGGTDTQYF
D gene: TRBD2
J gene: TRBJ2-3
clone size: NA
V gene: TRBV20-1

CDR3 DNA: TGTGCCAGCACCCCAGACGGCGCCATCACCCTGATCGGGGAGCTGTTTTTT
CDR3 protein: CASTPDGAITLIGELFF
D gene: NA
J gene: TRBJ2-2
clone size: once
V gene: TRBV7-8

CDR3 DNA: TGTGCCACCAGCAGTAGCGCTCCCGGAGGAAACACCATATATTTT
CDR3 protein: CATSSSAPGGNTIYF
D gene: NA
J gene: TRBJ1-3
clone size: NA
V gene: TRBV15

CDR3 DNA: TGTGCCAGCAGTTTATCCCCGGGGGGGTATCAGCCCCAGCATTTT
CDR3 protein: CASSLSPGGYQPQHF
D gene: NA
J gene: TRBJ1-5
clone size: few
V gene: TRBV27

CDR3 DNA: TGTGCCAGCAGTGCCCAGGTTAGGGACGAGCAGTACTTC
CDR3 protein: CASSAQVRDEQYF
D gene: NA
J gene: TRBJ2-7
clone size: NA
V gene: TRBV6-5

CDR3 DNA: TGTGCCAGCAGCCAAGGGGATCAGGGGGATCGTGGCTACACCTTC
CDR3 protein: CASSQGDQGDRGYTF
D gene: TRBD1
J gene: TRBJ1-2
clone size: NA
V gene: TRBV4-2

CDR3 DNA: TGTGCCACCAGCAAAGGGGGGCACCGCGGAACAGATACGCAGTATTTT
CDR3 protein: CATSKGGHRGTDTQYF
D gene: NA
J gene: TRBJ2-3
clone size: many
V gene: TRBV28

CDR3 DNA: TGTGCCAGCAGCCAAGGGACAGTAGAGACCCAGTACTTC
CDR3 protein: CASSQGTVETQYF
D gene: TRBD1
J gene: TRBJ2-5
clone size: many
V gene: TRBV7-9

CDR3 DNA: TGCGCCAGCAGCTTGGGGGTGGAGTCCGGGGAGCTGTTTTTT
CDR3 protein: CASSLGVESGELFF
D gene: NA
J gene: TRBJ2-2
clone size: NA
V gene: TRBV5-1

CDR3 DNA: TGTGCCAGCAGCCCCAGGACAGGCCATACCCTCCACTTT
CDR3 protein: CASSPRTGHTLHF
D gene: TRBD1
J gene: TRBJ1-6
clone size: few
V gene: TRBV7-9

CDR3 DNA: TGTGCCAGCAATCCATACAGGGGCCCCACCGGGGAGCTGTTTTTT
CDR3 protein: CASNPYRGPTGELFF
D gene: TRBD1
J gene: TRBJ2-2
clone size: few
V gene: TRBV6-2/TRBV6-3

CDR3 DNA: TGCAGCGTGAGCGGGGGGGCCGGAGATACGCAGTATTTT
CDR3 protein: CSVSGGAGDTQYF
D gene: TRBD2
J gene: TRBJ2-3
clone size: many
V gene: TRBV29-1

CDR3 DNA: TGTGCCAGCAGCGTTCACAGGGGCAGGGACTATGGCTACACCTTC
CDR3 protein: CASSVHRGRDYGYTF
D gene: TRBD1
J gene: TRBJ1-2
clone size: few
V gene: TRBV2

CDR3 DNA: TGCAGTGCTTATACAGGCAACTATGGCTACACCTTC
CDR3 protein: CSAYTGNYGYTF
D gene: NA
J gene: TRBJ1-2
clone size: NA
V gene: TRBV20-1

CDR3 DNA: TGTGCCAGCAGCCAAGATCGGACCTTCGGGACCCAGTACTTC
CDR3 protein: CASSQDRTFGTQYF
D gene: NA
J gene: TRBJ2-5
clone size: NA
V gene: TRBV3-1

CDR3 DNA: TGTGCCAGCAGTTACAGGGACTATGGCTACACCTTC
CDR3 protein: CASSYRDYGYTF
D gene: NA
J gene: TRBJ1-2
clone size: NA
V gene: TRBV6-2/TRBV6-3

CDR3 DNA: TGTGCCAGCAGAGCAACTAGCGACACTAAAGATACGCAGTATTTT
CDR3 protein: CASRATSDTKDTQYF
D gene: TRBD2
J gene: TRBJ2-3
clone size: few
V gene: TRBV12-3/TRBV12-4

CDR3 DNA: TGTGCCAGCAGGGACCTACGGACAGCCTTCTATGGCTACACCTTC
CDR3 protein: CASRDLRTAFYGYTF
D gene: NA
J gene: TRBJ1-2
clone size: few
V gene: TRBV7-2

CDR3 DNA: TGTGCCACCAGTGAAGCCGGAACCTCTAGCACAGATACGCAGTATTTT
CDR3 protein: CATSEAGTSSTDTQYF
D gene: NA
J gene: TRBJ2-3
clone size: few
V gene: TRBV24-1